This TCR beta chain was retrieved from a study of cytomegalovirus exposure and HLA in healthy donors. Findings of the study overall: A link between a missense DCLRE1C variant and TCR beta V- and J-gene trimming emerged from a later analysis. The majority of TCR sequences were rare, yet some public TCRs appeared in many donors. Cytomegalovirus association was listed for 164 TCR beta chains.

In the PCR, 60 Vbeta and 13 Jbeta primers were used. Some clones are missing from TCRdb's copy, which holds only in-frame ones; the method was immunoSEQ multiplex PCR. The table shows 250,000 to 350,000 clones, with around 86% occurring only once. Germline CDR1 reads KGHSH; CDR2 reads LQKENI. The CDR3 runs 16 residues. V was pared by 3 bases and J by 1 base, with 3 bases of the junction left unmatched. Of note for this clone: Its antigen is as yet unknown.

The sequencing sample was made of PBMCs. The receptor was isolated from a man between 35 and 55 years old in good health and CMV-seropositive. The rearrangement joins TRBV18 to TRBJ2-2, with 9 bases matching TRBD2. CDR3 protein: CASSPGLAENTGELFF. CDR3 nucleotide sequence: TGTGCCAGCTCACCGGGACTAGCAGAGAACACCGGGGAGCTGTTTTTT.